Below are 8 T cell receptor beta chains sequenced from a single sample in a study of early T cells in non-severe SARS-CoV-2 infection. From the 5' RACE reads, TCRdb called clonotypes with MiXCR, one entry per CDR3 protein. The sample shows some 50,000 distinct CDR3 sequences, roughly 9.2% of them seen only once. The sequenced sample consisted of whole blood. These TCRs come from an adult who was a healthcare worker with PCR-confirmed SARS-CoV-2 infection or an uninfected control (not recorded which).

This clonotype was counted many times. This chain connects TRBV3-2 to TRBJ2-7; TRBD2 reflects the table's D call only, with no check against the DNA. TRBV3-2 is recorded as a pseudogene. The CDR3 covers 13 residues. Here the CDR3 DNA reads TGTGCCAGCAGCGGGACGGGACTGGACGAGCAGTACTTC. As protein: CASSGTGLDEQYF.

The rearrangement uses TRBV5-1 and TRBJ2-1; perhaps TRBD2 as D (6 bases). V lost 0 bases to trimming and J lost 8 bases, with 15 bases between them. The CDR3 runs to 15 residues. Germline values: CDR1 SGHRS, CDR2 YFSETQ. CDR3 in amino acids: CASSLAGGSVDEQFF. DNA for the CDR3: TGCGCCAGCAGCTTGGCAGGAGGGAGCGTCGATGAGCAGTTCTTC.

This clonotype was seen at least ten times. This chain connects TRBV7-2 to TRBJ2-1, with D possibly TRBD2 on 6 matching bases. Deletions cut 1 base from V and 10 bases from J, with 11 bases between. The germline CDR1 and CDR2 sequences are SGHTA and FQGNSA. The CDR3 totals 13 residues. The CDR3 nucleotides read TGTGCCAGCAGCTTAGGCCCTAGCGCCGAGCAGTTCTTC. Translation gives CASSLGPSAEQFF.

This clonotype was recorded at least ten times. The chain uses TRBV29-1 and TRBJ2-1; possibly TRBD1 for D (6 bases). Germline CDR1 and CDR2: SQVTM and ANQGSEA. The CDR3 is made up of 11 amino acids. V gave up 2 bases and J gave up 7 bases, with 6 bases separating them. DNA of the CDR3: TGCAGCGTTGAAAGGGGGAATGAGCAGTTCTTC. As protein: CSVERGNEQFF.

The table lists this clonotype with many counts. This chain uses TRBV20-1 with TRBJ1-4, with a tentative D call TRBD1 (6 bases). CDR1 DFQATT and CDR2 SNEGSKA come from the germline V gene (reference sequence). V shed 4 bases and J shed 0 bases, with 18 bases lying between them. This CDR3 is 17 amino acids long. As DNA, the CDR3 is TGCAGTGCTACCCCAGTACAGGGAGCAGCAACTAATGAAAAACTGTTTTTT. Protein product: CSATPVQGAATNEKLFF.

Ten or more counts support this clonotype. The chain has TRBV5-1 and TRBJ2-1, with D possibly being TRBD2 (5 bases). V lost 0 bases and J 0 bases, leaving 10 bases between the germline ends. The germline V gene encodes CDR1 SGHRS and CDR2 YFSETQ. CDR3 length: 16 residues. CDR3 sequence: CASSLVASLSYNEQFF. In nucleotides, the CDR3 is TGCGCCAGCAGCTTGGTCGCTAGCCTCTCCTACAATGAGCAGTTCTTC.

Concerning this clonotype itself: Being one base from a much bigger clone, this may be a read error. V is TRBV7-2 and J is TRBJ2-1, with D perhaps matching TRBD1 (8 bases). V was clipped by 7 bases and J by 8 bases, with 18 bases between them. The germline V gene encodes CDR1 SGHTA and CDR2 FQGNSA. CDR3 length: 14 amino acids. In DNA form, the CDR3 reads TGTGCCAGCAAGCGGGACAGGAGCTTCGATGAGCAGTTCTTC. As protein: CASKRDRSFDEQFF.

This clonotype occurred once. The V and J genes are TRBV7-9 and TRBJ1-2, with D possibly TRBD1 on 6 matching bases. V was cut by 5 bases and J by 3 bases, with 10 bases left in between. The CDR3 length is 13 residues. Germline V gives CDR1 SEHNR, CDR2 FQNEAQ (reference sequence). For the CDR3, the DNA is TGTGCCAGCAGCGGACAGCCGGACTATGGCTACACCTTC. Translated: CASSGQPDYGYTF.